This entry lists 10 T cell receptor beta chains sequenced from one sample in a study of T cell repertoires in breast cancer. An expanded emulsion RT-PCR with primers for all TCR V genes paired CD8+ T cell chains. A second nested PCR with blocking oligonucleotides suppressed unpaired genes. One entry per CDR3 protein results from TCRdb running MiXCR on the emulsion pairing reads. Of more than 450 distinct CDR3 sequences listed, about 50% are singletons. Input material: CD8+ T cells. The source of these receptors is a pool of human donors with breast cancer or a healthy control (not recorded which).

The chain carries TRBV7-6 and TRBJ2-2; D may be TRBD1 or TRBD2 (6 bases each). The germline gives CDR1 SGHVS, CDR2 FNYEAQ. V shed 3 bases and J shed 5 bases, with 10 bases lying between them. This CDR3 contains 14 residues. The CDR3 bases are TGTGCCAGCAGCTTGGGGGGCAGAACCGGGGAGCTGTTTTTT. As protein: CASSLGGRTGELFF.

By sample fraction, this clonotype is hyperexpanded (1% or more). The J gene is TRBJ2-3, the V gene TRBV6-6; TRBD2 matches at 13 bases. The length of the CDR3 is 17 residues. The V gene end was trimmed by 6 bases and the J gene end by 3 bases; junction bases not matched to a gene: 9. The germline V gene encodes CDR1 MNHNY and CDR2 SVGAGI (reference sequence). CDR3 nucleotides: TGTGCCAGCAGGTTGGGGACTAGCGGGATGGGGACAGATACGCAGTATTTT. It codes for CASRLGTSGMGTDTQYF.

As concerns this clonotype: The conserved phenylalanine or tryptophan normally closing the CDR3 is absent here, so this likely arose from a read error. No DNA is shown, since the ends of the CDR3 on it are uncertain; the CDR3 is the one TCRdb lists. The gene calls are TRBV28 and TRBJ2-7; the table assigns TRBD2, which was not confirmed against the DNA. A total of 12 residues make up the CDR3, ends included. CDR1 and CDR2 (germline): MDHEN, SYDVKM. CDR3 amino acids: CATRSGLYEQDG.

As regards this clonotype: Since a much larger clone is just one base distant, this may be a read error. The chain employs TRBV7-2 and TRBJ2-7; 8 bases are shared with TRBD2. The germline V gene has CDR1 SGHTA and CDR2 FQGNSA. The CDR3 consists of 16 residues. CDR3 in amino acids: CASSFWRGANWNEQHF. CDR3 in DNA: TGTGCCAGCAGCTTTTGGCGGGGGGCTAATTGGAATGAGCAGCACTTC. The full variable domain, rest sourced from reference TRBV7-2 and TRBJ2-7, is GAGVSQSPSNKVTEKGKDVELRCDPISGHTALYWYRQSLGQGLEFLIYFQGNSAPDKSGLPSDRFSAERTGGSVSTLTIQRTQQEDSAVYLCASSFWRGANWNEQHFGPGTRLTVT.

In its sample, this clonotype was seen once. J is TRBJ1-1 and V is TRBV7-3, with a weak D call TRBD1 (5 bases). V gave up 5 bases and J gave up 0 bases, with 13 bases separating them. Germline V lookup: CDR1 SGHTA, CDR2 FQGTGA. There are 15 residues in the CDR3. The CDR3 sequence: CASSLTRGMNTEAFF. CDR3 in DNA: TGTGCCAGCAGCCTGACAAGGGGCATGAACACTGAAGCTTTCTTT.

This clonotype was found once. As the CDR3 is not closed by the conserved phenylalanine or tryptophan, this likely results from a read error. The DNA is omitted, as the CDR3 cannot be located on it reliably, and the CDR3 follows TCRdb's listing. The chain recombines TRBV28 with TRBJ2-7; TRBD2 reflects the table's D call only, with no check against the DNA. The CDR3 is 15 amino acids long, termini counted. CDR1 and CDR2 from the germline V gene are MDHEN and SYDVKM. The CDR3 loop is CASSFAMDSSYEQDG.

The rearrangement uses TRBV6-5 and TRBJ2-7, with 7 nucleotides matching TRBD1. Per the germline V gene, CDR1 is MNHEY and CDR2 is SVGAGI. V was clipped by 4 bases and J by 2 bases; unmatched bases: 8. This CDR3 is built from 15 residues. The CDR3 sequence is CASSSDRDPTYEQYF. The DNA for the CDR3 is TGTGCCAGCAGTTCCGACAGGGACCCTACCTACGAGCAGTACTTC.

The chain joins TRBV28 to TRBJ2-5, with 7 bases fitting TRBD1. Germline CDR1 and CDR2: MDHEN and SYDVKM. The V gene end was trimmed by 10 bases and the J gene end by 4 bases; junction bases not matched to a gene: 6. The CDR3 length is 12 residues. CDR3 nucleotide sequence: TGTGCCACCATGACAGGGCCAGAGACCCAGTACTTC. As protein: CATMTGPETQYF.

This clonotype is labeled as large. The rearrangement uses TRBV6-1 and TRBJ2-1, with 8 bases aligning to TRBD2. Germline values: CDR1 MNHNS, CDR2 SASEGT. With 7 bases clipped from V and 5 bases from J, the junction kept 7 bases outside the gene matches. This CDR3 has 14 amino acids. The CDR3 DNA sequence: TGTGCCAGCAACGGGAGGGCCATTAACAATGAGCAGTTCTTC. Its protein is CASNGRAINNEQFF.

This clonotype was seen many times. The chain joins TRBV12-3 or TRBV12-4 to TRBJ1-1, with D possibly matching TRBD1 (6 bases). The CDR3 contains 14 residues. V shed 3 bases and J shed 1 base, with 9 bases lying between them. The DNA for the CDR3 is TGTGCCAGCAGTTTCGGGGGCAAGAACACTGAAGCTTTCTTT. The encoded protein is CASSFGGKNTEAFF.